A single sample is the source of the 8 T cell receptor beta chains below, sequenced in a study of cytomegalovirus exposure and HLA in healthy donors. The PCR ran on 60 Vbeta and 13 Jbeta primers. Some clones are missing from TCRdb's copy, which holds only in-frame ones; the method was immunoSEQ multiplex PCR. The profile shows around 150,000 clones, around four fifths of them singletons. The sequenced sample consisted of PBMCs. The source is a man aged 45 to 65 in good health and CMV-seropositive.

V gene TRBV7-9 combines with J gene TRBJ2-7, with TRBD1 matching 8 bases. There are 14 residues in the CDR3. V gave up 5 bases and J gave up 5 bases; unmatched junction bases: 8. CDR1 is SEHNR, CDR2 FQNEAQ, per germline (reference sequence). CDR3 in amino acids: CASSLRQGADEQYF. The CDR3 region has the DNA TGTGCCAGCAGCCTCCGGCAGGGGGCAGACGAGCAGTACTTC.

The chain combines TRBV29-1 with TRBJ2-5; no firm D call. With 6 bases removed from V and 1 base from J, the gap between germline ends came to 12 bases. Germline CDR1 is SQVTM and CDR2 is ANQGSEA. CDR3 length: 13 residues. Here the CDR3 reads CSVYDISQETQYF. The CDR3 nucleotides are TGCAGCGTGTACGATATTAGCCAAGAGACCCAGTACTTC.

The table lists this clone with a few counts. Here the CDR3 DNA reads TGTGCCAGCATCGATGCCCCGGGGACCCAGTACTTC. Its translation is CASIDAPGTQYF. V usage is TRBV28 and J usage is TRBJ2-5; D uncertain. The CDR3 runs 12 residues. Germline-derived CDR1 and CDR2 are MDHEN and SYDVKM. Trimming stripped 7 bases from V and 7 bases from J, with 13 bases between.

V is TRBV19 and J is TRBJ1-5, with no clear D. Germline V gene sequence: CDR1 LNHDA, CDR2 SQIVND (reference sequence). The CDR3 runs 13 residues. V shed 4 bases and J shed 4 bases, with 8 bases lying between them. CDR3 protein: CASSRLANQPQHF. The CDR3, as DNA: TGTGCCAGTAGTAGGTTGGCAAATCAGCCCCAGCATTTT.

This clone has a handful of counts. This chain connects TRBV28 to TRBJ2-5; 7 bases map to TRBD2. This CDR3 has 15 residues. With 3 bases clipped from V and 11 bases from J, the junction kept 15 bases outside the gene matches. Germline V CDR1 and CDR2: MDHEN, SYDVKM. In DNA, the CDR3 is TGTGCCAGCAGTTTCGGACTAGTAGGGCTTGGAGAGCAGTACTTC. Translated, it gives CASSFGLVGLGEQYF.

The rearrangement links TRBV19 to TRBJ1-1; TRBD1 might be the D (6 bases). Looked up from germline, CDR1 is LNHDA and CDR2 is SQIVND (reference sequence). Trimming took off 3 bases at V and 0 bases at J, with 8 bases between the two ends. The CDR3 length is 14 residues. DNA for the CDR3: TGTGCCAGTAGTATCCAGGGGATGAACACTGAAGCTTTCTTT. It translates to CASSIQGMNTEAFF.

The chain is built from TRBV28 and TRBJ2-7; maybe TRBD1 (6 bases). This CDR3 is built from 13 residues. Germline V gene lookup returns CDR1 MDHEN and CDR2 SYDVKM. Trimming took 8 bases from V and 3 from J, leaving 14 bases between them. The CDR3 nucleotides are TGTGCCAGCGAAACCGGGACAAGCTACGAGCAGTACTTC. Translation gives CASETGTSYEQYF.

V is TRBV19 and J is TRBJ1-4, with D possibly being TRBD1 (5 bases). The V end was cut by 7 bases, the J end by 6 bases, with 18 bases between. CDR1 and CDR2 from the germline V gene are LNHDA and SQIVND (reference sequence). The CDR3 loop spans 15 amino acids. In DNA, the CDR3 is TGTGCCAGTAAAATGGGGGGTACGGTGGATGAAAAACTGTTTTTT. Translating it yields CASKMGGTVDEKLFF.